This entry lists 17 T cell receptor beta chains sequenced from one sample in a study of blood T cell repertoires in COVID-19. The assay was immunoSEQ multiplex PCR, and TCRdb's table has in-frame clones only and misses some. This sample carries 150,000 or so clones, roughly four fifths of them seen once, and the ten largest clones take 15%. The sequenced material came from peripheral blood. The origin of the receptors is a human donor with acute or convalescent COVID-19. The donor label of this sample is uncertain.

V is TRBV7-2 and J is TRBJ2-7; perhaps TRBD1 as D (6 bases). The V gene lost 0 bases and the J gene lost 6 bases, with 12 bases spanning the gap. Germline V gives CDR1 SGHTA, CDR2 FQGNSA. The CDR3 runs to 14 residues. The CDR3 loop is CASSLAGASFEQYF. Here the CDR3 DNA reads TGTGCCAGCAGCTTAGCGGGGGCCAGTTTCGAGCAGTACTTC.

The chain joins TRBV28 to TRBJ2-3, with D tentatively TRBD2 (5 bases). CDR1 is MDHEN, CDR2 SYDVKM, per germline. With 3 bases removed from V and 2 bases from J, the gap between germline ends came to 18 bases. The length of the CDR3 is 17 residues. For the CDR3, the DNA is TGTGCCAGCAGTTTTGACCCCTCCTACGGGGACACAGATACGCAGTATTTT. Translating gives CASSFDPSYGDTDTQYF. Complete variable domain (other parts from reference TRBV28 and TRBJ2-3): DVKVTQSSRYLVKRTGEKVFLECVQDMDHENMFWYRQDPGLGLRLIYFSYDVKMKEKGDIPEGYSVSREKKERFSLILESASTNQTSMYLCASSFDPSYGDTDTQYFGPGTRLTVL.

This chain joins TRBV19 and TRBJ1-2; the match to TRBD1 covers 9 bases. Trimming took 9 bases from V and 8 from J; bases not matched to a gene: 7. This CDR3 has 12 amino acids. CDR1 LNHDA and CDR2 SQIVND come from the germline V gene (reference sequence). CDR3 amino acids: CASAGQGLGYTF. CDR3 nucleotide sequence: TGTGCCAGCGCGGGACAGGGTCTAGGCTACACCTTC.

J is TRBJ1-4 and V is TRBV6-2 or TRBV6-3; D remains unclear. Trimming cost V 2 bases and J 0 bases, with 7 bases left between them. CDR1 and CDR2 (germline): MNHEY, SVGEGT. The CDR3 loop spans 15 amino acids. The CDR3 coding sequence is TGTGCCAGCAGTTACGGTCCGGCAACTAATGAAAAACTGTTTTTT. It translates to CASSYGPATNEKLFF.

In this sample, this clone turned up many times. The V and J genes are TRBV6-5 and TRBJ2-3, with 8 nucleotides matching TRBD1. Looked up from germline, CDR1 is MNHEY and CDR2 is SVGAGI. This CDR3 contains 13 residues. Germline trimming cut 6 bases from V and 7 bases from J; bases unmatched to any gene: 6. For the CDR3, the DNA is TGTGCCAGCAGAAAGGACAGGGAAAATACGCAGTATTTT. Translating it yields CASRKDRENTQYF.

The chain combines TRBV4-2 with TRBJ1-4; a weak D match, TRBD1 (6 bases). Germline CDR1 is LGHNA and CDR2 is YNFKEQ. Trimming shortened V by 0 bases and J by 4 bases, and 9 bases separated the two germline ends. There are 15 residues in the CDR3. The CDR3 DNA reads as TGTGCCAGCAGCCAAGATGGCAGGGGTAATGAAAAACTGTTTTTT. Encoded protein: CASSQDGRGNEKLFF.

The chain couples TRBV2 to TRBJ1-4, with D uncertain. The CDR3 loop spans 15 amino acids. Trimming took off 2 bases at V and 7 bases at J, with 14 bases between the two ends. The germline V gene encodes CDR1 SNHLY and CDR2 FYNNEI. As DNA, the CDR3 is TGTGCCAGCAGTGAAAATGGACTGGGTCCTGAAAAACTGTTTTTT. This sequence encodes CASSENGLGPEKLFF.

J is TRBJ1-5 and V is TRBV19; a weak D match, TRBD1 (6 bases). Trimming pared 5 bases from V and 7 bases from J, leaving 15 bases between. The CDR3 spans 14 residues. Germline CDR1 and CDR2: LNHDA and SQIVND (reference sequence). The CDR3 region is CASSPRQARQPQHF. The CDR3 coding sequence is TGTGCCAGTAGTCCCCGACAGGCGCGCCAGCCCCAGCATTTT.

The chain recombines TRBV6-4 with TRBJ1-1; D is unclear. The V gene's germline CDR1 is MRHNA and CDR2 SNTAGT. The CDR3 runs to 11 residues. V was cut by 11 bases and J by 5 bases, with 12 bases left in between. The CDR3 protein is CAPVRETEAFF. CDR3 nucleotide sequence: TGTGCCCCGGTACGGGAAACTGAAGCTTTCTTT.

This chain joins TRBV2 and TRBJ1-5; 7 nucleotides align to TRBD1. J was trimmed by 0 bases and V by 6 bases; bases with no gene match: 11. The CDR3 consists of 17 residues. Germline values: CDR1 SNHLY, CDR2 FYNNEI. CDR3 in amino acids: CASSALGDRNSNQPQHF. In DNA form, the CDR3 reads TGTGCCAGCAGCGCTTTGGGGGACAGAAATAGCAATCAGCCCCAGCATTTT.

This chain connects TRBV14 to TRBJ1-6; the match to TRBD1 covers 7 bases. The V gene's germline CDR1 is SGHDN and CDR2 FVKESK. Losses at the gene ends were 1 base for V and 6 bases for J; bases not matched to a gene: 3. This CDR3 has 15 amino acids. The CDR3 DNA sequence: TGTGCCAGCAGCCAAGTACGACAGGGTAATTCACCCCTCCACTTT. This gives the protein CASSQVRQGNSPLHF.

The DNA for the CDR3 is TGTGCCAGCACCGTTGGCCCTCTCTATGGCTACACCTTC. Protein: CASTVGPLYGYTF. This rearrangement joins TRBV7-2 to TRBJ1-2; D ambiguous. In germline, CDR1 is SGHTA, CDR2 FQGNSA. This CDR3 spans 13 amino acids. V lost 7 bases to trimming and J lost 4 bases, with 13 bases between them.

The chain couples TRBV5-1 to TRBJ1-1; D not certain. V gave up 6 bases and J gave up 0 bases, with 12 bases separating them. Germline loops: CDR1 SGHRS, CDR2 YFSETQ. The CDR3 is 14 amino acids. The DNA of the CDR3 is TGCGCCAGCACCCCTCTTCTTTTGAACACTGAAGCTTTCTTT. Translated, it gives CASTPLLLNTEAFF.

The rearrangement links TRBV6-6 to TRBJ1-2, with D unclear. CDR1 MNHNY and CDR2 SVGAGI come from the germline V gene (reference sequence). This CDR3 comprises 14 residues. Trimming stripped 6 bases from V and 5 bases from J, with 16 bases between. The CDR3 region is CASRSDGREYGYTF. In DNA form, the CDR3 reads TGTGCCAGCAGGTCCGACGGACGGGAGTATGGCTACACCTTC.

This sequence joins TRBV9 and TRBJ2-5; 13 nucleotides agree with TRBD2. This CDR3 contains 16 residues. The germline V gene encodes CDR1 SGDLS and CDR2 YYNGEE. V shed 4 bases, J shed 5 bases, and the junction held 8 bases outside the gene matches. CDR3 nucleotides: TGTGCCAGCAGCTTCGGGACTAGCGGGGCTGGGGAGACCCAGTACTTC. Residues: CASSFGTSGAGETQYF. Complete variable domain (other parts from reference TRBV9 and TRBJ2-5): DSGVTQTPKHLITATGQRVTLRCSPRSGDLSVYWYQQSLDQGLQFLIQYYNGEERAKGNILERFSAQQFPDLHSELNLSSLELGDSALYFCASSFGTSGAGETQYFGPGTRLLVL.

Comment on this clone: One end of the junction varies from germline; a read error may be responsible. DNA of the CDR3: TGTGCCAGCAGCCAAAGTTCGGGGAGGCAATACGCGCAGTACTTC. Residues: CASSQSSGRQYAQYF. The V gene is TRBV4-2, the J gene TRBJ2-7; perhaps TRBD2 as D (6 bases). Germline V CDR1 and CDR2: LGHNA, YNFKEQ. CDR3 length: 15 residues.

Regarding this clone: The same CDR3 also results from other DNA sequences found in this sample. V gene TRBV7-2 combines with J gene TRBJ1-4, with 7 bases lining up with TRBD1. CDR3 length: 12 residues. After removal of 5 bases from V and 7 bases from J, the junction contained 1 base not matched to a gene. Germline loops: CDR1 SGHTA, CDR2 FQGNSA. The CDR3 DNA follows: TGTGCCAGCAGCAGACAGGGTGAAAAACTGTTTTTT. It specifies CASSRQGEKLFF.